This TCR beta chain was captured in a study of shared clonotypes between healthy human individuals. The study, taken as a whole, reports: The diversity represented, both genetic and in exposure history, was limited by few donors.

Note on this clone: Its antigen is not identified.

This CDR3 has 14 amino acids. The germline gives CDR1 MGHDK, CDR2 SYGVNS. Trimming pared 7 bases from V and 13 bases from J, leaving 22 bases between. The protocol was immunoSEQ multiplex PCR, while the TCRdb copy is restricted to in-frame clones and leaves out a portion. The sample holds about 2.1 million clones, over 85% seen once. Terminally differentiated effector memory CD45RA+ cells were excluded from the naive CD8 cells, which were CD45RO-negative and positively selected for CCR7. All the donors were Caucasian adults who lived in Nashville, Tennessee. The chain employs TRBV25-1 and TRBJ2-2; D may correspond to TRBD1 or TRBD2 (6 bases each). Sample: naive CD8+ T cells from PBMCs. The sequence was obtained from a man aged 18 to 30 in good health. Some clones in this sample may be carry-over from other donors' samples. The CDR3: CASTLREDGGVLFF. The CDR3 nucleotides are TGTGCCAGCACCCTAAGGGAGGACGGGGGCGTGCTGTTTTTT.